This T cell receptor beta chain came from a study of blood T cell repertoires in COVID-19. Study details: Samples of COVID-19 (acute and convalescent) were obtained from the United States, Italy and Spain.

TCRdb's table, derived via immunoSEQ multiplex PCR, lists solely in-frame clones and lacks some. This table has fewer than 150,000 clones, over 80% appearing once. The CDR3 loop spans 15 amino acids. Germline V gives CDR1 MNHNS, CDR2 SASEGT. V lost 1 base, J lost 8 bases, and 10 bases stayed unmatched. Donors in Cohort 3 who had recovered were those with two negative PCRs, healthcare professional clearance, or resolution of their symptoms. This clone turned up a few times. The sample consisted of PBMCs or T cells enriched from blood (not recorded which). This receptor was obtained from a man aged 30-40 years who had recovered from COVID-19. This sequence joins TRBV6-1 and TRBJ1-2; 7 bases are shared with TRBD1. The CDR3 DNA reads TGTGCCAGCAGTGAAGGAACTGGACAGGTTAACGGCTACACCTTC. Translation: CASSEGTGQVNGYTF.